This TCR beta chain derives from a study of cytomegalovirus exposure and HLA in healthy donors. For this clone: Its antigen is unknown.

Study-wide results and limits: An analysis that was carried out later associated some 17,000 TCR beta sequences with HLA alleles at 0.05 false discovery rate.

The germline gives CDR1 LGHNA, CDR2 YSLEER. V was shortened by 0 bases and J by 8 bases, with 10 bases between the two germline ends. The CDR3 runs 14 residues. The PCR employed 60 Vbeta primers together with 13 Jbeta primers. Produced via immunoSEQ multiplex PCR; TCRdb's table is partial and in-frame only. The sample shows 140,000 to 150,000 clones, about 70% of them seen only once. The receptor comes from a man in his sixties in good health and CMV-seronegative. The specimen sequenced was PBMCs. The genes are TRBV4-3 and TRBJ2-2; D is perhaps TRBD2 (5 bases). The DNA for the CDR3 is TGCGCCAGCAGCCAAGATTTCGGAGGAGGGGAGCTGTTTTTT. This translates into CASSQDFGGGELFF.